The 31 T cell receptor beta chains in this list originate from one sample, sequenced in a study of cytomegalovirus exposure and HLA in healthy donors. PCR primers comprised 60 Vbeta and 13 Jbeta primers. Repertoires were generated with immunoSEQ multiplex PCR, while TCRdb's copy carries only in-frame clones and drops some. There are 95,000 to 130,000 clones in the sample; about four fifths occur only once, and under 5% lies in the top ten. The sequencing input was PBMCs. These receptors all come from a young woman in good health and CMV-seronegative.

V is TRBV10-3 and J is TRBJ2-7; 7 bases map to TRBD2. V lost 0 bases, J lost 6 bases, and 5 bases stayed unmatched. CDR1 is ENHRY, CDR2 SYGVKD, per germline. The CDR3 is 14 residues long. Here the CDR3 reads CAISESGGEGEQYF. The CDR3 nucleotides read TGTGCCATCAGTGAGTCGGGAGGGGAGGGCGAGCAGTACTTC.

The V and J genes are TRBV6-5 and TRBJ1-1; possible D gene TRBD1, 6 bases. V was clipped by 2 bases and J by 0 bases, with 10 bases between them. Looked up from germline, CDR1 is MNHEY and CDR2 is SVGAGI. This CDR3 contains 15 residues. The CDR3 region has the DNA TGTGCCAGCAGTTACGAGGGGGAGATGAACACTGAAGCTTTCTTT. Translating gives CASSYEGEMNTEAFF.

A few counts support this clone. The J gene is TRBJ2-5, the V gene TRBV11-1; 8 nucleotides match TRBD1. After removal of 5 bases from V and 3 bases from J, the junction contained 5 bases not matched to a gene. The CDR3 is 14 amino acids. Germline-derived CDR1 and CDR2 are SGHAT and FQDESV (reference sequence). The CDR3 DNA reads TGTGCCAGCAGCCGCAGGGGGCTCGAAGAGACCCAGTACTTC. Protein sequence: CASSRRGLEETQYF.

The table lists this clone with a count of one. The chain links TRBV7-9 to TRBJ1-2; TRBD1 aligns across 9 bases. This CDR3 region has 14 residues. V trimming: 5 bases; J trimming: 6 bases; junction bases outside the gene matches: 7. Germline-derived CDR1 and CDR2 are SEHNR and FQNEAQ (reference sequence). The CDR3 DNA is TGTGCCAGCAGCGGCACAGGGGGCGGGAATGGCTACACCTTC. Amino acids: CASSGTGGGNGYTF.

V gene TRBV7-2 combines with J gene TRBJ2-1; D is uncertain. CDR1 and CDR2 (germline): SGHTA, FQGNSA. Deletions cut 5 bases from V and 5 bases from J, with 7 bases between. This CDR3 spans 12 amino acids. The CDR3: CASSRVDNEQFF. DNA for the CDR3: TGTGCCAGCAGCAGAGTCGACAATGAGCAGTTCTTC. The entire variable domain, with the rest obtained from reference TRBV7-2 and TRBJ2-1, is as follows: GAGVSQSPSNKVTEKGKDVELRCDPISGHTALYWYRQSLGQGLEFLIYFQGNSAPDKSGLPSDRFSAERTGGSVSTLTIQRTQQEDSAVYLCASSRVDNEQFFGPGTRLTVL.

The chain combines TRBV7-3 with TRBJ2-2, with TRBD1 identical over 9 bases. CDR1 is SGHTA, CDR2 FQGTGA, per germline. After removal of 5 bases from V and 5 bases from J, the junction contained 9 bases not matched to a gene. The CDR3 totals 16 residues. The CDR3 protein is CASSPPGQGGTGELFF. The CDR3 coding sequence is TGTGCCAGCAGCCCTCCGGGACAGGGAGGAACCGGGGAGCTGTTTTTT.

V is TRBV6-6 and J is TRBJ2-2; 10 bases line up with TRBD1. This CDR3 comprises 15 residues. Germline V gives CDR1 MNHNY, CDR2 SVGAGI (reference sequence). The junction had 5 bases not matched to a gene; V was cut back by 5 bases and J by 5 bases. Written as DNA, the CDR3 is TGTGCCAGCAGTCGACAGGGGGCGCAAACCGGGGAGCTGTTTTTT. This sequence encodes CASSRQGAQTGELFF.

This chain uses TRBV10-1 with TRBJ2-7; 9 positions agree with TRBD2. CDR1 is WNHNN, CDR2 SYGVQD, per germline (reference sequence). The V gene end was trimmed by 3 bases and the J gene end by 2 bases; junction bases not matched to a gene: 11. This CDR3 spans 17 amino acids. CDR3 nucleotide sequence: TGCGCCAGCAGTGACACGGGGCTAGCGGGATTCGCCTACGAGCAGTACTTC. It is translated as CASSDTGLAGFAYEQYF.

The chain carries TRBV10-3 and TRBJ2-6; D perhaps matches TRBD1 (5 bases). The CDR3 length is 15 residues. Germline CDR1 ENHRY, CDR2 SYGVKD. The V end was cut by 5 bases, the J end by 2 bases, with 10 bases between. The CDR3 nucleotides are TGTGCCATCAGTAATCAGGGTGCTGGGGCCAACGTCCTGACTTTC. It translates to CAISNQGAGANVLTF.

V gene TRBV19 combines with J gene TRBJ2-5; 9 nucleotides line up with TRBD1. Germline CDR1 is LNHDA and CDR2 is SQIVND (reference sequence). J lost 4 bases, V lost 6 bases, and 9 bases had no gene match. The CDR3 extends over 15 amino acids. CDR3 nucleotides: TGTGCCAGTAGCCCGGGACAGGGAGGGGTAGAGACCCAGTACTTC. Its translation: CASSPGQGGVETQYF. Full variable domain (rest looked up from reference TRBV19 and TRBJ2-5): DGGITQSPKYLFRKEGQNVTLSCEQNLNHDAMYWYRQDPGQGLRLIYYSQIVNDFQKGDIAEGYSVSREKKESFPLTVTSAQKNPTAFYLCASSPGQGGVETQYFGPGTRLLVL.

This clone occurred a few times. This chain links TRBV15 with TRBJ2-2; 9 bases align to TRBD2. CDR3 length: 16 amino acids. The germline CDR1 and CDR2 sequences are LNHNV and YYDKDF (reference sequence). J gave up 7 bases and V 4 bases, and 10 bases lay outside the gene matches. Here the CDR3 reads CATSTSSGSRGGELFF. The CDR3 nucleotides read TGTGCCACCAGCACCAGTAGCGGGAGCAGAGGCGGGGAGCTGTTTTTT.

The chain employs TRBV2 and TRBJ1-6, with no clear D. Trimming cost V 7 bases and J 10 bases, with 20 bases left between them. The germline V gene encodes CDR1 SNHLY and CDR2 FYNNEI. This CDR3 contains 15 residues. The chain's CDR3 is CASKAPGGIGSPLHF. The CDR3 DNA is TGTGCCAGCAAGGCCCCAGGAGGGATCGGCTCACCCCTCCACTTT.

V and J are TRBV20-1 and TRBJ1-2; no firm D call. CDR1 and CDR2 (germline): DFQATT, SNEGSKA (reference sequence). V lost 4 bases, J lost 11 bases, and 14 bases lay in between. This CDR3 region has 11 residues. The CDR3 DNA reads as TGCAGTGCTACCGGTTGGCGCGGGTACACCTTC. Protein: CSATGWRGYTF.

The CDR3 bases are TGTGCCAGCAGTTTCCGGACAGGGGTGAGCACCGGGGAGCTGTTTTTT. This gives the protein CASSFRTGVSTGELFF. V is TRBV28 and J is TRBJ2-2; 9 bases map to TRBD1. The germline gives CDR1 MDHEN, CDR2 SYDVKM. After removal of 3 bases from V and 4 bases from J, the junction contained 6 bases not matched to a gene. This CDR3 has 16 amino acids.

The rearrangement joins TRBV27 to TRBJ2-5; D may be TRBD2 (6 bases). V shed 4 bases and J shed 10 bases, with 19 bases lying between them. Germline CDR1 reads MNHEY; CDR2 reads SMNVEV (reference sequence). This CDR3 contains 14 residues. In DNA form, the CDR3 reads TGTGCCAGCAGTTCGGGAGTCGCAATTGGGAACCAGTACTTC. Its protein is CASSSGVAIGNQYF.

This chain links TRBV14 with TRBJ2-1; 8 bases are a match to TRBD2. Germline lookup yields CDR1 SGHDN and CDR2 FVKESK. Trimming cost V 0 bases and J 3 bases; bases outside gene matches: 4. The CDR3 totals 16 residues. CDR3: CASSQDRTSNYNEQFF. CDR3 coding DNA: TGTGCCAGCAGCCAAGATAGGACTAGCAACTACAATGAGCAGTTCTTC.

The chain carries TRBV4-1 and TRBJ2-1; 10 bases match TRBD2. Germline V gene data show CDR1 as MGHRA and CDR2 as YSYEKL. After removal of 0 bases from V and 5 bases from J, the junction contained 10 bases not matched to a gene. The CDR3 loop spans 18 amino acids. CDR3 residues: CASSQDKSASGRDNEQFF. In DNA form, the CDR3 reads TGCGCCAGCAGCCAAGATAAGTCGGCGAGCGGGAGGGACAATGAGCAGTTCTTC.

The chain carries TRBV28 and TRBJ1-2; 8 bases match TRBD1. The germline V gene encodes CDR1 MDHEN and CDR2 SYDVKM. Unmatched junction bases numbered 22, after V lost 2 bases and J lost 8 bases. The length of the CDR3 is 19 residues. The CDR3 spells CASSLGSGTGKGLSGGYTF. CDR3 nucleotide sequence: TGTGCCAGCAGTTTAGGGTCAGGGACAGGAAAAGGCTTGTCGGGAGGCTACACCTTC.

This clone has a handful of counts. The J gene is TRBJ2-3, the V gene TRBV7-8; maybe TRBD2 (5 bases). The CDR3 runs 14 residues. The germline gives CDR1 SGHVS, CDR2 FQNEAQ. V was trimmed by 0 bases and J by 4 bases, leaving 8 bases between them. The CDR3 DNA is TGTGCCAGCAGCTTAGCGCTCGGGGCAGATACGCAGTATTTT. Amino acids: CASSLALGADTQYF.

The chain has TRBV5-6 and TRBJ2-1, with TRBD2 identical over 11 bases. CDR3 length equals 15 residues. Looked up from germline, CDR1 is SGHDT and CDR2 is YYEEEE. The trim removed 4 bases at V and 4 bases at J, leaving 4 bases unmatched. For the CDR3, the DNA is TGTGCCAGCAGCACCGGGACTAGCGGTTACAATGAGCAGTTCTTC. Translated: CASSTGTSGYNEQFF.

The rearrangement joins TRBV27 to TRBJ2-7; D is possibly TRBD1 (6 bases). The V and J ends lost 8 bases and 7 bases respectively, with 15 bases between them. This CDR3 is built from 12 residues. From germline, CDR1 is MNHEY and CDR2 SMNVEV (reference sequence). The CDR3 DNA follows: TGTGCCAGCTGGAACCCAGGGGTGGAGCAGTACTTC. This sequence encodes CASWNPGVEQYF.

V usage is TRBV9 and J usage is TRBJ2-1; TRBD1 matches at 8 bases. This CDR3 is 15 amino acids long. Germline assignment: CDR1 SGDLS and CDR2 YYNGEE. V lost 5 bases, J lost 4 bases, and 8 bases stayed unmatched. The CDR3 loop is CASSYQGAGYNEQFF. The CDR3 region has the DNA TGTGCCAGCAGTTATCAGGGGGCTGGGTACAATGAGCAGTTCTTC.

The V gene is TRBV7-8, the J gene TRBJ2-1; D possibly corresponds to TRBD2 (6 bases). The CDR3 spans 14 residues. Trimming left V 1 base short and J 6 bases short, with 10 bases between. CDR1 is SGHVS, CDR2 FQNEAQ, per germline. The CDR3 region is CASSLGGVVNEQFF. In nucleotides, the CDR3 is TGTGCCAGCAGCTTAGGGGGGGTCGTCAATGAGCAGTTCTTC.

The rearrangement uses TRBV2 and TRBJ1-2, with 7 nucleotides matching TRBD1. The length of the CDR3 is 12 residues. J gave up 8 bases and V 10 bases, and 10 bases lay outside the gene matches. CDR1 is SNHLY, CDR2 FYNNEI, per germline. CDR3 sequence (DNA): TGTGCCAACCTGACAGGGAGAGGAGGCTACACCTTC. It is translated as CANLTGRGGYTF.

The V and J genes are TRBV5-6 and TRBJ2-2, with 8 nucleotides matching TRBD1. Trimming took 4 bases from V and 3 from J; bases not matched to a gene: 5. The CDR3 has 15 residues. Looked up from germline, CDR1 is SGHDT and CDR2 is YYEEEE. CDR3 region: CASSGRGRDTGELFF. DNA for the CDR3: TGTGCCAGCAGCGGCAGGGGGCGGGACACCGGGGAGCTGTTTTTT.

The rearrangement uses TRBV5-1 and TRBJ2-5; 13 positions match TRBD2. Germline values: CDR1 SGHRS, CDR2 YFSETQ. This CDR3 is built from 15 residues. V dropped 5 bases and J dropped 5; count of bases not matched to a gene: 6. CDR3 sequence: CASRELAGGTETQYF. In DNA form, the CDR3 reads TGCGCCAGCAGGGAACTAGCGGGAGGGACGGAGACCCAGTACTTC.

CDR3 in amino acids: CAISEGREEFYGYTF. CDR3 nucleotide sequence: TGTGCCATCAGTGAGGGCAGGGAGGAATTTTATGGCTACACCTTC. The chain joins TRBV10-3 to TRBJ1-2; TRBD1 is a possible D gene (5 bases). Germline V gives CDR1 ENHRY, CDR2 SYGVKD. V lost 2 bases and J 5 bases, leaving 15 bases between the germline ends. The CDR3 runs 15 residues.

CDR3 residues: CAISEGSWDKQFF. For the CDR3, the DNA is TGTGCCATCAGTGAGGGGAGTTGGGATAAGCAGTTCTTC. The gene calls are TRBV10-3 and TRBJ2-1; tentatively, D is TRBD2 (5 bases). This CDR3 has 13 residues. Germline V lookup: CDR1 ENHRY, CDR2 SYGVKD. The V gene lost 2 bases and the J gene lost 11 bases, with 13 bases spanning the gap.

The rearrangement joins TRBV18 to TRBJ2-7; D is unclear. With 5 bases removed from V and 7 bases from J, the gap between germline ends came to 9 bases. In germline, CDR1 is KGHSH, CDR2 LQKENI. This CDR3 region has 11 residues. CDR3: CASSNLREQYF. The CDR3 coding sequence is TGTGCCAGCTCAAACTTACGGGAGCAGTACTTC.

This chain uses TRBV7-2 with TRBJ1-5, with TRBD1 as a possible D gene (5 bases). The ends were cut back, 1 base at V and 0 bases at J, with 10 bases in the middle. The CDR3 spans 16 residues. The germline CDR1 and CDR2 sequences are SGHTA and FQGNSA. As DNA, the CDR3 is TGTGCCAGCAGCTTAGGTTTTAGGGGTAGCAATCAGCCCCAGCATTTT. Translated, it gives CASSLGFRGSNQPQHF.

CDR3: CASSFSGSNQPQHF. CDR3 in DNA: TGTGCCAGTAGTTTCTCAGGGAGCAATCAGCCCCAGCATTTT. This chain connects TRBV19 to TRBJ1-5; TRBD1 might be the D (5 bases). Germline CDR1 LNHDA, CDR2 SQIVND (reference sequence). Trimming stripped 5 bases from V and 1 base from J, with 9 bases between. This CDR3 is built from 14 residues.